This passage covers 15 T cell receptor beta chains from one sample sequenced in a study of blood T cell repertoires in COVID-19. The repertoire was sequenced with immunoSEQ multiplex PCR; TCRdb's copy has only in-frame clones and lacks some. This table has 350,000 to 400,000 clones, over 85% appearing once. Sequencing was done on a sample of PBMCs or T cells enriched from blood (not recorded which). These receptors were obtained from a woman between 25 and 40 years old who had recovered from COVID-19.

The V call is TRBV27, the J call TRBJ1-2; the D gene is possibly TRBD1 (5 bases). The CDR3 runs 14 residues. Germline V CDR1 and CDR2: MNHEY, SMNVEV (reference sequence). V gave up 3 bases and J gave up 5 bases, with 13 bases separating them. The CDR3 reads CASSFWQGGYGYTF. The CDR3 bases are TGTGCCAGCAGTTTCTGGCAGGGAGGGTATGGCTACACCTTC.

The rearrangement joins TRBV19 to TRBJ1-1; D uncertain. Trimming shortened V by 6 bases and J by 7 bases, and 9 bases separated the two germline ends. CDR3 size: 11 residues. CDR1 is LNHDA and CDR2 is SQIVND in the germline V gene (reference sequence). The CDR3 bases are TGTGCCAGTAGGTCAGGACTTGAAGCTTTCTTT. Translated: CASRSGLEAFF.

The rearrangement links TRBV9 to TRBJ2-7; TRBD2 agrees at 8 bases. V dropped 4 bases and J dropped 3; count of bases not matched to a gene: 6. Germline V lookup: CDR1 SGDLS, CDR2 YYNGEE. This CDR3 contains 14 residues. The CDR3 protein is CASSISGNGYEQYF. The CDR3 region has the DNA TGTGCCAGCAGCATTAGCGGGAACGGCTACGAGCAGTACTTC.

V gene TRBV5-1 combines with J gene TRBJ1-6; D remains ambiguous. In germline, CDR1 is SGHRS, CDR2 YFSETQ. V dropped 1 base and J dropped 0 bases, with 8 bases sitting between them. The CDR3 contains 16 residues. As DNA, the CDR3 is TGCGCCAGCAGCTTGTCAGCGAGCTCCTATAATTCACCCCTCCACTTT. This encodes CASSLSASSYNSPLHF. Combining the CDR3 with reference TRBV5-1 and TRBJ1-6 gives the whole variable domain KAGVTQTPRYLIKTRGQQVTLSCSPISGHRSVSWYQQTPGQGLQFLFEYFSETQRNKGNFPGRFSGRQFSNSRSEMNVSTLELGDSALYLCASSLSASSYNSPLHFGNGTRLTVT.

This clone was seen just once. V usage is TRBV9 and J usage is TRBJ2-1; 8 bases match TRBD2. The junction had 6 bases not matched to a gene; V was cut back by 1 base and J by 9 bases. This CDR3 comprises 14 residues. The germline CDR1 and CDR2 sequences are SGDLS and YYNGEE. The CDR3 coding sequence is TGTGCCAGCAGCGTATATCCGGGAGGGGGTGAGCAGTTCTTC. This sequence encodes CASSVYPGGGEQFF.

This chain links TRBV7-9 with TRBJ2-7; tentatively, D is TRBD1 (8 bases). The ends were cut back, 4 bases at V and 7 bases at J, with 17 bases in the middle. The germline CDR1 and CDR2 sequences are SEHNR and FQNEAQ (reference sequence). The CDR3 spans 14 residues. As DNA, the CDR3 is TGTGCCAGCAGCTACAGGGGGGGTGTCCGAGAGCAGTACTTC. It encodes CASSYRGGVREQYF.

The V gene is TRBV5-4, the J gene TRBJ1-2, with TRBD1 as a possible D gene (6 bases). V lost 0 bases and J 6 bases, leaving 21 bases between the germline ends. The CDR3 spans 17 residues. In germline, CDR1 is SGHNT, CDR2 YYREEE (reference sequence). The DNA of the CDR3 is TGTGCCAGCAGCTTGGAGGGTAGGGGGACCCAACTGCATGGCTACACCTTC. Translating gives CASSLEGRGTQLHGYTF.

The chain uses TRBV5-4 and TRBJ1-2, with a possible D match to TRBD1 (6 bases). The CDR3 loop spans 14 amino acids. The germline gives CDR1 SGHNT, CDR2 YYREEE (reference sequence). Trimming removed 2 bases at V and 6 bases at J, with 14 bases between. CDR3 DNA: TGTGCCAGCAGCTTTAGAGGCGCAGGGGATGGCTACACCTTC. Protein: CASSFRGAGDGYTF. Looking up the rest from reference TRBV5-4 and TRBJ1-2 gives the full variable domain: ETGVTQSPTHLIKTRGQQVTLRCSSQSGHNTVSWYQQALGQGPQFIFQYYREEENGRGNFPPRFSGLQFPNYSSELNVNALELDDSALYLCASSFRGAGDGYTFGSGTRLTVV.

The chain uses TRBV7-9 and TRBJ1-2; TRBD1 matches at 9 bases. This CDR3 is 14 amino acids long. V was pared by 5 bases and J by 8 bases, with 9 bases of the junction left unmatched. The germline CDR1 and CDR2 sequences are SEHNR and FQNEAQ (reference sequence). CDR3 loop: CASSPGTGRRGYTF. In nucleotides, the CDR3 is TGTGCCAGCAGCCCTGGGACAGGGAGAAGAGGCTACACCTTC. Using reference TRBV7-9 and TRBJ1-2 for the parts outside the CDR3, the full variable domain is DTGVSQNPRHKITKRGQNVTFRCDPISEHNRLYWYRQTLGQGPEFLTYFQNEAQLEKSRLLSDRFSAERPKGSFSTLEIQRTEQGDSAMYLCASSPGTGRRGYTFGSGTRLTVV.

Comments on this clone: The same CDR3 arises from other DNA sequences in this sample as well. The chain carries TRBV27 and TRBJ1-3, with D maybe TRBD1 (5 bases). This CDR3 is built from 14 residues. V shed 2 bases and J shed 4 bases, with 9 bases lying between them. Germline CDR1 is MNHEY and CDR2 is SMNVEV (reference sequence). The CDR3 protein is CASSLRGRGNTIYF. The CDR3 region has the DNA TGTGCCAGCAGTTTAAGGGGAAGAGGAAACACCATATATTTT.

The chain combines TRBV19 with TRBJ1-1; 9 bases match TRBD1. V lost 1 base to trimming and J lost 2 bases; unmatched junction nucleotides: 2. CDR1 and CDR2 from the germline V gene are LNHDA and SQIVND (reference sequence). There are 15 residues in the CDR3. CDR3: CASSIATGGNTEAFF. The CDR3 coding sequence is TGTGCCAGTAGTATAGCCACAGGGGGCAACACTGAAGCTTTCTTT.

In its sample, this clone was seen once. The chain combines TRBV9 with TRBJ1-5, with a weak D call TRBD1 (6 bases). The CDR3 has 15 residues. From germline, CDR1 is SGDLS and CDR2 YYNGEE. V was shortened by 4 bases and J by 7 bases, with 18 bases between the two germline ends. The CDR3 DNA sequence: TGTGCCAGCAGCTCCCACGGGGGGGCTCAGCAGCCCCAGCATTTT. Its protein is CASSSHGGAQQPQHF.

The chain links TRBV7-9 to TRBJ2-2; 8 bases line up with TRBD1. The CDR3 is made up of 15 amino acids. Trimming at V came to 5 bases and at J to 6 bases, leaving 8 bases not matched to a gene. Germline V lookup: CDR1 SEHNR, CDR2 FQNEAQ (reference sequence). CDR3 amino acids: CASSPGTGRAGELFF. CDR3 bases: TGTGCCAGCAGCCCCGGGACAGGAAGGGCCGGGGAGCTGTTTTTT.

J is TRBJ2-5 and V is TRBV19, with 8 positions matching TRBD1. Germline loops: CDR1 LNHDA, CDR2 SQIVND (reference sequence). The CDR3 sequence is 15 residues long. Trimming removed 5 bases from V and 1 base from J; junction bases left unmatched: 6. Here the CDR3 reads CASSSGTGPQETQYF. The CDR3 nucleotides are TGTGCCAGTAGTTCAGGGACAGGCCCCCAAGAGACCCAGTACTTC.

CDR3 loop: CASSLAGEDDEQFF. The CDR3 region has the DNA TGTGCCAGCAGCTTAGCGGGAGAGGATGATGAGCAGTTCTTC. The V gene is TRBV13, the J gene TRBJ2-1; possible D gene TRBD2, 6 bases. The CDR3 has 14 amino acids. The V and J ends lost 1 base and 8 bases respectively, with 12 bases between them. Germline CDR1 PRHDT, CDR2 FYEKMQ (reference sequence).